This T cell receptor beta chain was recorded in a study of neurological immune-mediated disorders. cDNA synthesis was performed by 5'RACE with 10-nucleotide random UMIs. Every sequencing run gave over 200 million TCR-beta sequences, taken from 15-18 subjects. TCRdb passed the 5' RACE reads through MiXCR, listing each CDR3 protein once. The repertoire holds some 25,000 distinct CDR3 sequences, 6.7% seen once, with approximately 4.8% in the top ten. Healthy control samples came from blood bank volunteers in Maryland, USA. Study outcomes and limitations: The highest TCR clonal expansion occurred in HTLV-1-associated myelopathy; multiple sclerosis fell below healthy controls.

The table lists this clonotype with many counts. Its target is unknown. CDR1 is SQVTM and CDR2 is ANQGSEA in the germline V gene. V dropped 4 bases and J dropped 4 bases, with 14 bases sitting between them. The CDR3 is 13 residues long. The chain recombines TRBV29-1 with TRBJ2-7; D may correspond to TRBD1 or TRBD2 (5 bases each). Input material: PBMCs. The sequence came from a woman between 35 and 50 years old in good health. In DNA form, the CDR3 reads TGCAGCGTTGGGTCCACATGGGGGTACGAGCAGTACTTC. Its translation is CSVGSTWGYEQYF.